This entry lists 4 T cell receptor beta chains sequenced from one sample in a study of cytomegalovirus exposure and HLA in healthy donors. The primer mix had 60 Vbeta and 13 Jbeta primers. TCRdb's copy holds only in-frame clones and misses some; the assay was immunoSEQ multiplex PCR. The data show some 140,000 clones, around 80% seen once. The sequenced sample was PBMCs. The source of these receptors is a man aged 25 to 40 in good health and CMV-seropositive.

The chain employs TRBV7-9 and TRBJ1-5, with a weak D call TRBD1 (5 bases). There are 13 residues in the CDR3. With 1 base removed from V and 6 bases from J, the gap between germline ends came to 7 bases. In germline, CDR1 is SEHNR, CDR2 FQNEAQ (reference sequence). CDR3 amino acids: CASSLGQFQPQHF. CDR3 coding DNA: TGTGCCAGCAGCTTAGGACAGTTTCAGCCCCAGCATTTT. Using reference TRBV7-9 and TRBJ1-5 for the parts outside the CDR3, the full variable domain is DTGVSQNPRHKITKRGQNVTFRCDPISEHNRLYWYRQTLGQGPEFLTYFQNEAQLEKSRLLSDRFSAERPKGSFSTLEIQRTEQGDSAMYLCASSLGQFQPQHFGDGTRLSIL.

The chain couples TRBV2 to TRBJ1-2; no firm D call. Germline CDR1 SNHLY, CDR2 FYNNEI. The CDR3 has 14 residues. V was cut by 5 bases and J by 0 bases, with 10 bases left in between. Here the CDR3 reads CASSSDSPNYGYTF. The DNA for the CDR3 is TGTGCCAGCAGTTCAGACTCTCCTAACTATGGCTACACCTTC.

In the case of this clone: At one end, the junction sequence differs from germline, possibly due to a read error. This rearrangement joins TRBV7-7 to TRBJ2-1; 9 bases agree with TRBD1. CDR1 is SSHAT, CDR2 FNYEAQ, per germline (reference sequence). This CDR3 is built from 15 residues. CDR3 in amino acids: CASSLGGTGYNEQFF. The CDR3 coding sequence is TGTGCTAGCAGCTTAGGCGGGACAGGGTACAATGAGCAGTTCTTC.

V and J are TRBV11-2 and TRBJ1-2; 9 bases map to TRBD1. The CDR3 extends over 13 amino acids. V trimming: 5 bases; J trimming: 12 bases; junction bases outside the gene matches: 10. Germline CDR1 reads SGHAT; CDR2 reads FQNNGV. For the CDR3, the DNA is TGTGCCAGCAGCCGGACAGGGGCATGGGGCAACACCTTC. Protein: CASSRTGAWGNTF.